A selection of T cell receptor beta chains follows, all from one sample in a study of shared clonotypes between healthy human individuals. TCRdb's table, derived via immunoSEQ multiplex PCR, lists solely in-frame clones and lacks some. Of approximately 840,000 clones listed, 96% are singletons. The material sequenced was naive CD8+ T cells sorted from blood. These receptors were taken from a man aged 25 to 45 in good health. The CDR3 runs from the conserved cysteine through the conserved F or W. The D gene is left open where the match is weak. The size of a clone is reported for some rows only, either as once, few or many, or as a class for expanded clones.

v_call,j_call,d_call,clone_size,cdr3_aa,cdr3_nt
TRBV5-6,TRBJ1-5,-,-,CASSLAGTSNQPQHF,TGTGCCAGCAGCTTGGCGGGCACCAGCAATCAGCCCCAGCATTTT
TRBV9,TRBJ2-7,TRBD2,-,CASSDGLATYEQYF,TGTGCCAGCAGCGACGGACTAGCGACCTACGAGCAGTACTTC
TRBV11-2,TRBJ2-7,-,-,CASSLAVGGNYEQYF,TGTGCCAGCAGCTTAGCCGTCGGGGGTAACTACGAGCAGTACTTC
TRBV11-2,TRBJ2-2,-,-,CASSFRDTHTGELFF,TGTGCCAGCAGCTTTCGGGACACACACACCGGGGAGCTGTTTTTT
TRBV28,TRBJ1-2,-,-,CASSSKYRNANYGYTF,TGTGCCAGCAGTTCTAAGTACAGAAACGCTAACTATGGCTACACCTTC
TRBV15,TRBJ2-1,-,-,CATSDTGNPYNEQFF,TGTGCCACCAGTGACACAGGGAATCCCTACAATGAGCAGTTCTTC
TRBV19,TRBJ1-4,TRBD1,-,CASTNRRDRGTTNEKLFF,TGTGCCAGTACAAATCGCCGGGACAGGGGGACAACTAATGAAAAACTGTTTTTT
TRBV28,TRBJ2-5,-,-,CASSFRGGETQYF,TGTGCCAGCAGTTTCAGGGGTGGGGAGACCCAGTACTTC
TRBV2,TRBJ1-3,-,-,CASRRGASSGNTIYF,TGTGCCAGCAGGAGGGGGGCTAGCTCTGGAAACACCATATATTTT
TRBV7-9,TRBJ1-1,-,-,CASSPRDANTEAFF,TGTGCCAGCAGCCCGCGGGACGCGAACACTGAAGCTTTCTTT
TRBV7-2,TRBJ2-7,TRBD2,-,CASRVTSGGAYEQYF,TGTGCCAGCAGGGTTACTAGCGGGGGCGCCTACGAGCAGTACTTC
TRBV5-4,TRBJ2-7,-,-,CASSLLGREREQYF,TGTGCCAGCAGCTTGCTCGGCAGGGAACGCGAGCAGTACTTC
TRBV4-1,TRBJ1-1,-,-,CASSQPENTEAFF,TGCGCCAGCAGCCAACCGGAGAACACTGAAGCTTTCTTT
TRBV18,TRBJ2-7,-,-,CASSPGLEQYF,TGTGCCAGCTCACCGGGCCTCGAGCAGTACTTC
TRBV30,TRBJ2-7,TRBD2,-,CAWSSGLAGHAYEQYF,TGTGCCTGGAGTTCCGGACTAGCGGGACATGCCTACGAGCAGTACTTC
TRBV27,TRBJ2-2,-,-,CASSPQQTGELFF,TGTGCCAGCAGCCCACAGCAAACCGGGGAGCTGTTTTTT
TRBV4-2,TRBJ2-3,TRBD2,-,CASSQVLEREIDTQYF,TGTGCCAGCAGCCAAGTCCTGGAGCGGGAGATCGATACGCAGTATTTT
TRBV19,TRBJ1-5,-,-,CASSINEPGPEAQHF,TGTGCCAGTAGTATAAACGAGCCCGGCCCTGAGGCCCAGCATTTT
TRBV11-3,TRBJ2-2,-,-,CASSPRNRPPGELFF,TGTGCCAGCAGCCCGAGGAACAGACCTCCCGGGGAGCTGTTTTTT
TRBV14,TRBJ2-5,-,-,CASSQLDWFLETQYF,TGTGCCAGCAGCCAACTCGACTGGTTTCTGGAGACCCAGTACTTC
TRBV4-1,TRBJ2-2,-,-,CASSQGPLVAGELFF,TGCGCCAGCAGCCAAGGACCCCTAGTCGCCGGGGAGCTGTTTTTT
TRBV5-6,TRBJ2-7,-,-,CASSLRVGSDEQYF,TGTGCCAGCAGCTTGAGAGTAGGGTCGGACGAGCAGTACTTC
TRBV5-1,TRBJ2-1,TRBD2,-,CASSLTGRTYNEQFF,TGCGCCAGCAGCTTGACCGGGAGGACCTACAATGAGCAGTTCTTC
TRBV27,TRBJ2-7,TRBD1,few,CASSSRDSSYEQYF,TGTGCCAGCAGTTCCCGGGACAGCTCCTACGAGCAGTACTTC
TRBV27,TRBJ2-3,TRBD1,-,CASSKPGTGSTDTQYF,TGTGCCAGCAGTAAACCCGGGACAGGGAGCACAGATACGCAGTATTTT
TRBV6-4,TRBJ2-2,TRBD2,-,CASSAGGNTGELFF,TGTGCCAGCTCAGCGGGAGGGAACACCGGGGAGCTGTTTTTT
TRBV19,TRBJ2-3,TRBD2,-,CASSILHDGLAGDTQYF,TGTGCCAGTAGTATTTTACACGACGGACTAGCGGGAGATACGCAGTATTTT
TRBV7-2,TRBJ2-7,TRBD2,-,CASSLAGLAGVQAGEQYF,TGTGCCAGCAGTCTGGCGGGACTAGCGGGCGTCCAGGCGGGGGAGCAGTACTTC
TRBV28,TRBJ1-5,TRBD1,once,CASSFGGQGYQPQHF,TGTGCCAGCAGTTTTGGGGGACAGGGATATCAGCCCCAGCATTTT
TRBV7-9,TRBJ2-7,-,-,CASSPRGVGYEQYF,TGTGCCAGCAGCCCAAGGGGCGTTGGCTACGAGCAGTACTTC
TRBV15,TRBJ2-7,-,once,CATSRERSGYGYEQYF,TGTGCCACCAGCAGAGAGAGGTCGGGCTACGGCTACGAGCAGTACTTC
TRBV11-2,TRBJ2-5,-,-,CASSPYSGYGETQYF,TGTGCCAGCAGTCCTTATAGCGGCTACGGGGAGACCCAGTACTTC
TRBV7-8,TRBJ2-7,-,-,CASSRRQANYEQYF,TGTGCCAGCAGCCGAAGACAGGCGAACTACGAGCAGTACTTC
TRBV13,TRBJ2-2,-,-,CASSAPYTGELFF,TGTGCCAGCAGCGCCCCTTACACCGGGGAGCTGTTTTTT
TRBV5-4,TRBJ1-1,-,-,CASRPIGGTEAFF,TGTGCCAGCAGGCCCATTGGGGGGACTGAAGCTTTCTTT
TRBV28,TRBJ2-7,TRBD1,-,CASSLVTGFSSHEQYF,TGTGCCAGCAGTTTGGTGACAGGGTTTTCGTCCCACGAGCAGTACTTC
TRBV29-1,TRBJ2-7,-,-,CSGRDRGYEQYF,TGCAGCGGGAGGGACAGAGGGTACGAGCAGTACTTC
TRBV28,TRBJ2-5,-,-,CASSPYSQTQYF,TGTGCCAGCAGCCCCTACTCCCAGACCCAGTACTTC
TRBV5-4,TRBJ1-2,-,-,CASSWGEFPGPYGYTF,TGTGCCAGCAGCTGGGGGGAGTTCCCCGGGCCTTATGGCTACACCTTC
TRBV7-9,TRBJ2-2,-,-,CASSLGKQNTGELFF,TGTGCCAGCAGCTTGGGGAAGCAGAACACCGGGGAGCTGTTTTTT
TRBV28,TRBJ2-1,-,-,CASSWGVQANNEQFF,TGTGCCAGCAGTTGGGGAGTACAGGCAAACAATGAGCAGTTCTTC
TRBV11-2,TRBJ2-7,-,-,CASSLYSLPTYEQYF,TGTGCCAGCAGCTTATACAGCTTACCAACCTACGAGCAGTACTTC